Following are 30 T cell receptor beta chains from one sample sequenced in a study of blood T cells in healthy people across ages. Using a J-beta primer mix together with a sample-barcoded 5' primer, a second PCR was run for about 7 to 12 cycles. A single record per CDR3 protein comes from TCRdb applying MiXCR to the 5' RACE reads. The repertoire holds hundreds of thousands of distinct CDR3 sequences, with 45% to 55% as singletons. What was sequenced was blood. The origin of the receptors is a man aged 80 or over in good health.

This rearrangement joins TRBV24-1 to TRBJ2-5, with 7 bases fitting TRBD1. V was clipped by 2 bases and J by 5 bases; unmatched bases: 10. Germline CDR1 and CDR2: KGHDR and SFDVKD. This CDR3 is 16 amino acids long. CDR3 region: CATSDWTGTRGETQYF. The DNA for the CDR3 is TGTGCCACCAGTGATTGGACAGGAACGCGAGGGGAGACCCAGTACTTC.

V is TRBV5-1 and J is TRBJ2-7, with D maybe TRBD1 (5 bases). The CDR3 runs 14 residues. The V end was cut by 0 bases, the J end by 7 bases, with 14 bases between. In germline, CDR1 is SGHRS, CDR2 YFSETQ. The CDR3 nucleotides are TGCGCCAGCAGCTTGGGAGACAGATACCAGGAGCAGTACTTC. It specifies CASSLGDRYQEQYF.

This clonotype showed up just a few times. The chain joins TRBV2 to TRBJ1-2; 11 bases match TRBD1. Germline V CDR1 and CDR2: SNHLY, FYNNEI. V shed 8 bases and J 6 bases; nucleotides not matched to a gene: 11. The CDR3 length is 15 residues. CDR3 residues: CASLRSGTGGDGYTF. The CDR3 region has the DNA TGTGCCAGCCTAAGATCCGGGACAGGGGGTGATGGCTACACCTTC.

This clonotype was detected a few times. The chain links TRBV7-9 to TRBJ2-7; D unresolved. The CDR3 length is 14 residues. V was shortened by 2 bases and J by 6 bases, with 14 bases between the two germline ends. Looked up from germline, CDR1 is SEHNR and CDR2 is FQNEAQ (reference sequence). The CDR3 nucleotides are TGTGCCAGCAGCTTATCCGGATTACAGTCCGAGCAGTACTTC. It encodes CASSLSGLQSEQYF.

The rearrangement links TRBV7-2 to TRBJ2-4; D ambiguous. Judging by the DNA end, TRBJ2-7 fits better; the J call may be wrong. Per the germline V gene, CDR1 is SGHTA and CDR2 is FQGNSA. The CDR3 totals 15 residues. The CDR3, as DNA: TGTGCCAGCAGCTTAGAGGCAGGCCGCACCTACGAGCAGTACTTC. Protein product: CASSLEAGRTYEQYF.

The chain employs TRBV20-1 and TRBJ2-3; TRBD2 agrees at 11 bases. The CDR3 has 16 amino acids. CDR1 and CDR2 from the germline V gene are DFQATT and SNEGSKA (reference sequence). Trimming removed 0 bases from V and 4 bases from J; junction bases left unmatched: 6. In DNA, the CDR3 is TGCAGTGCTAGAGATGTAGCGGGAGGGCCGTCAGATACGCAGTATTTT. Protein: CSARDVAGGPSDTQYF.

In nucleotides, the CDR3 is TGCGCCAGCAGCTTAACTAGCCCGGGGGCAGATACGCAGTATTTT. Translation: CASSLTSPGADTQYF. The gene calls are TRBV5-1 and TRBJ2-3; possibly TRBD2 for D (6 bases). Trimming stripped 2 bases from V and 4 bases from J, with 14 bases between. Germline V gives CDR1 SGHRS, CDR2 YFSETQ. The CDR3 runs 15 residues.

This clonotype turned up a few times. The rearrangement joins TRBV6-5 to TRBJ1-1; 10 bases align to TRBD1. The CDR3 has 14 residues. V lost 6 bases and J lost 4; bases outside the gene matches: 5. CDR1 is MNHEY, CDR2 SVGAGI, per germline. The CDR3 is CASSRDRGGTEAFF. CDR3 nucleotides: TGTGCCAGCAGCCGGGACAGGGGAGGCACTGAAGCTTTCTTT.

The chain joins TRBV7-2 to TRBJ1-2; a possible D gene is TRBD1 (6 bases). The CDR3 spans 16 residues. The V and J ends lost 6 bases and 1 base respectively, with 18 bases between them. Germline V gene lookup returns CDR1 SGHTA and CDR2 FQGNSA. CDR3 sequence reads: CASSRTSGQINYGYTF. The DNA of the CDR3 is TGTGCCAGCAGTCGGACGTCTGGACAGATTAACTATGGCTACACCTTC.

The V and J genes are TRBV18 and TRBJ2-1; 10 nucleotides line up with TRBD1. Germline CDR1 KGHSH, CDR2 LQKENI. The CDR3 loop spans 16 amino acids. Losses at the gene ends were 5 bases for V and 2 bases for J; bases not matched to a gene: 6. CDR3 coding DNA: TGTGCCAGCTCAGGGACAGGGGAAAGGGCCTACAATGAGCAGTTCTTC. Its protein is CASSGTGERAYNEQFF.

The chain carries TRBV28 and TRBJ1-1, with D tentatively TRBD1 (5 bases). CDR1 and CDR2 (germline): MDHEN, SYDVKM. This CDR3 spans 13 amino acids. Trimming removed 8 bases at V and 5 bases at J, with 15 bases between. The CDR3, as DNA: TGTGCCAGCCTAGCGTGGGGCGGGACTGAAGCTTTCTTT. This codes for CASLAWGGTEAFF. Using reference TRBV28 and TRBJ1-1 for the parts outside the CDR3, the full variable domain is DVKVTQSSRYLVKRTGEKVFLECVQDMDHENMFWYRQDPGLGLRLIYFSYDVKMKEKGDIPEGYSVSREKKERFSLILESASTNQTSMYLCASLAWGGTEAFFGQGTRLTVV.

CDR3 DNA sequence: TGTGCCAGCAGCCCTTCTTATCACAATGAGCAGTTCTTC. Its translation is CASSPSYHNEQFF. The genes are TRBV6-1 and TRBJ2-1, with D hard to call. The CDR3 length is 13 residues. Germline loops: CDR1 MNHNS, CDR2 SASEGT. V was cut by 6 bases and J by 5 bases, with 11 bases left in between.

This clonotype was seen a handful of times. This rearrangement joins TRBV20-1 to TRBJ2-1; 10 nucleotides align to TRBD2. This CDR3 spans 15 amino acids. The ends lost 1 base at V and 0 bases at J; junction bases unmatched: 0. Per germline, CDR1 DFQATT and CDR2 SNEGSKA (reference sequence). The CDR3 reads CSARGTSGSYNEQFF. The CDR3 DNA follows: TGCAGTGCTAGAGGGACTAGCGGCTCCTACAATGAGCAGTTCTTC.

The V call is TRBV6-2 or TRBV6-3, the J call TRBJ2-3; 13 nucleotides align to TRBD2. V gave up 7 bases and J gave up 5 bases; unmatched junction bases: 6. This CDR3 has 15 amino acids. The germline V gene encodes CDR1 MNHEY and CDR2 SVGEGT. For the CDR3, the DNA is TGTGCCAGCAACCGGACTAGCGGGAGTCTAGATACGCAGTATTTT. Translating gives CASNRTSGSLDTQYF.

J is TRBJ1-2 and V is TRBV9, with a tentative D call TRBD1 (5 bases). V shed 0 bases and J shed 3 bases, with 9 bases lying between them. Germline V gives CDR1 SGDLS, CDR2 YYNGEE. CDR3 length: 14 residues. CDR3 region: CASSVEGHHYGYTF. As DNA, the CDR3 is TGTGCCAGCAGCGTAGAAGGACACCACTATGGCTACACCTTC.

V is TRBV7-2 and J is TRBJ2-3; 11 nucleotides agree with TRBD2. Germline CDR1 is SGHTA and CDR2 is FQGNSA. V lost 5 bases to trimming and J lost 2 bases; unmatched junction nucleotides: 9. This CDR3 has 17 amino acids. CDR3 bases: TGTGCCAGCAGCCTCATAGCGGGAGGGGGTCACACAGATACGCAGTATTTT. Its translation is CASSLIAGGGHTDTQYF.

This clonotype has a handful of counts. V is TRBV9 and J is TRBJ2-7; D might be TRBD2 (6 bases). This CDR3 has 14 amino acids. Trimming left V 6 bases short and J 3 bases short, with 16 bases between. Germline CDR1 and CDR2: SGDLS and YYNGEE. DNA for the CDR3: TGTGCCAGCAACGTCGGGGGTATAGGCTACGAGCAGTACTTC. It translates to CASNVGGIGYEQYF.

This clonotype was counted between two and nine times. The chain links TRBV14 to TRBJ2-1; the match to TRBD1 covers 9 bases. CDR1 is SGHDN and CDR2 is FVKESK in the germline V gene. This CDR3 region has 16 residues. V was pared by 5 bases and J by 7 bases, with 12 bases of the junction left unmatched. The CDR3: CASSSLRDRVLNEQFF. As DNA, the CDR3 is TGTGCCAGCAGCTCCCTCCGGGACAGGGTGTTGAATGAGCAGTTCTTC.

This chain joins TRBV11-3 and TRBJ2-1; tentatively, D is TRBD2 (5 bases). The germline gives CDR1 SGHNT, CDR2 YENEEA. The CDR3 consists of 16 residues. V shed 5 bases and J shed 1 base, with 15 bases lying between them. The CDR3 DNA reads TGTGCCAGCAGCCGTCACCCTAGCCGATCCTACAATGAGCAGTTCTTC. As protein: CASSRHPSRSYNEQFF.

The J gene is TRBJ2-4, the V gene TRBV7-2; TRBD1 aligns across 7 bases. The J call may be in error: the DNA end matches TRBJ2-7 better. Per germline, CDR1 SGHTA and CDR2 FQGNSA. The CDR3 spans 14 residues. The DNA of the CDR3 is TGTGCCAGCAGCTCCGGACAGGTCGGAAGCGAGCAGTACTTC. This encodes CASSSGQVGSEQYF.

The V gene is TRBV28, the J gene TRBJ1-4; TRBD1 is a possible D gene (5 bases). This CDR3 comprises 14 residues. V shed 6 bases and J shed 8 bases, with 16 bases lying between them. In germline, CDR1 is MDHEN, CDR2 SYDVKM. CDR3 amino acids: CASRRQGSGEKLFF. The CDR3 bases are TGTGCCAGCAGACGTCAGGGTTCAGGGGAAAAACTGTTTTTT. Complete variable domain (other parts from reference TRBV28 and TRBJ1-4): DVKVTQSSRYLVKRTGEKVFLECVQDMDHENMFWYRQDPGLGLRLIYFSYDVKMKEKGDIPEGYSVSREKKERFSLILESASTNQTSMYLCASRRQGSGEKLFFGSGTQLSVL.

The genes are TRBV29-1 and TRBJ2-5; D is ambiguous. CDR1 and CDR2 from the germline V gene are SQVTM and ANQGSEA. The CDR3 has 12 amino acids. Trimming left V 5 bases short and J 3 bases short, with 10 bases between. The CDR3 DNA reads as TGCAGCGTTACCTCCAAAAAAGAGACCCAGTACTTC. Its translation: CSVTSKKETQYF.

This chain joins TRBV4-2 and TRBJ2-5; 11 nucleotides agree with TRBD1. Trimming cost V 4 bases and J 8 bases; bases outside gene matches: 12. Per the germline V gene, CDR1 is LGHNA and CDR2 is YNFKEQ. This CDR3 contains 16 residues. CDR3 bases: TGTGCCAGCAGCCCCGGACAGGGGGCCCCGTTAGAAACCCAGTACTTC. It is translated as CASSPGQGAPLETQYF.

This clonotype was seen more than once but under ten times. The V gene is TRBV27, the J gene TRBJ2-7, with D perhaps TRBD1 (5 bases). Trimming cost V 3 bases and J 6 bases, with 12 bases left between them. CDR3 length equals 13 residues. In germline, CDR1 is MNHEY, CDR2 SMNVEV (reference sequence). The CDR3 is CASSFRQGGEQYF. The CDR3 DNA is TGTGCCAGCAGTTTTCGGCAGGGCGGCGAGCAGTACTTC.

The gene calls are TRBV6-6 and TRBJ1-1; D unresolved. Germline V gene sequence: CDR1 MNHNY, CDR2 SVGAGI (reference sequence). CDR3 length: 13 amino acids. V was pared by 7 bases and J by 10 bases, with 19 bases between. CDR3 in amino acids: CASIADLARRAFF. In nucleotides, the CDR3 is TGTGCCAGCATTGCCGATCTAGCCAGGCGAGCTTTCTTT.

The chain combines TRBV29-1 with TRBJ2-5; possibly TRBD1 or TRBD2 for D (5 bases each). The J call may not be correct, given that the DNA end is closer to TRBJ2-7. CDR1 and CDR2 from the germline V gene are SQVTM and ANQGSEA. CDR3 length: 14 amino acids. This chain's CDR3 is CSVSPGTQSGEQYF. The CDR3 DNA follows: TGCAGCGTTTCTCCAGGGACCCAATCAGGCGAGCAGTACTTC.

The V call is TRBV7-8, the J call TRBJ1-1; D remains ambiguous. This CDR3 contains 15 residues. With 7 bases removed from V and 5 bases from J, the gap between germline ends came to 20 bases. Per germline, CDR1 SGHVS and CDR2 FQNEAQ. CDR3 sequence reads: CASTQSAARRTEAFF. CDR3 bases: TGTGCCAGCACCCAGAGTGCAGCCAGGAGGACTGAAGCTTTCTTT.

This clonotype was seen a few times. CDR3 region: CASSQGGSSEKLFF. CDR3 in DNA: TGTGCCAGCAGCCAAGGGGGCAGCTCTGAAAAACTGTTTTTT. V gene TRBV3-1 combines with J gene TRBJ1-4, with D tentatively TRBD1 (5 bases). Germline lookup yields CDR1 LGHDT and CDR2 YNNKEL (reference sequence). V was trimmed by 1 base and J by 7 bases, leaving 10 bases between them. This CDR3 is 14 amino acids long.

This chain links TRBV7-8 with TRBJ2-7; D might be TRBD2 (6 bases). Trimming left V 3 bases short and J 2 bases short, with 11 bases between. The CDR3 sequence is 14 residues long. Germline V gene sequence: CDR1 SGHVS, CDR2 FQNEAQ. The CDR3 nucleotides are TGTGCCAGCAGCTTCACTAGCACCACCTACGAGCAGTACTTC. Its protein product is CASSFTSTTYEQYF.

The chain has TRBV6-4 and TRBJ1-2; 9 bases fit TRBD1. With 9 bases clipped from V and 3 bases from J, the junction kept 2 bases outside the gene matches. This CDR3 has 12 residues. Germline CDR1 reads MRHNA; CDR2 reads SNTAGT. CDR3 DNA sequence: TGTGCCAGACAGGGGGCCGACTATGGCTACACCTTC. The encoded protein is CARQGADYGYTF.